The 22 T cell receptor beta chains presented below share a single source sample, sequenced in a study of T cells after yellow fever vaccination. TCRdb re-called the 5' RACE reads through MiXCR, storing one row per CDR3 protein. Here the sample spans some 420,000 distinct CDR3 sequences, roughly a sixth being singletons. The specimen comprised PBMCs, sampled before the yellow fever booster vaccination. The receptors were gathered from a man aged 18 to 29 who received the YFV17D yellow fever vaccine.

This CDR3 reads CASGWAPNRDQFF. The CDR3 nucleotides are TGTGCCAGCGGGTGGGCTCCGAACAGGGACCAGTTCTTC. The V call is TRBV2, the J call TRBJ2-1; possible D gene TRBD1, 6 bases. The length of the CDR3 is 13 residues. Germline assignment: CDR1 SNHLY and CDR2 FYNNEI. The V end lost 8 bases, the J end lost 13 bases, and 21 bases lay between the germline ends.

V gene TRBV20-1 combines with J gene TRBJ1-1; TRBD1 matches at 7 bases. Unmatched junction bases numbered 8, after V lost 1 base and J lost 0 bases. This CDR3 has 16 amino acids. Germline-derived CDR1 and CDR2 are DFQATT and SNEGSKA (reference sequence). CDR3 coding DNA: TGCAGTGCTAGAGGTTATGGGACAGCTATGAACACTGAAGCTTTCTTT. The encoded protein is CSARGYGTAMNTEAFF.

V usage is TRBV6-8 and J usage is TRBJ1-5; D not resolved. Germline loops: CDR1 MNHGY, CDR2 SAAAGT. Trimming removed 0 bases at V and 4 bases at J, with 7 bases between. This CDR3 is 14 amino acids long. CDR3 region: CASSYSVRNQPQHF. For the CDR3, the DNA is TGTGCCAGCAGTTACTCGGTCAGAAATCAGCCCCAGCATTTT.

This clonotype has a handful of counts. This chain uses TRBV7-3 with TRBJ2-2; weak D call: TRBD2 (6 bases). There are 13 residues in the CDR3. Per germline, CDR1 SGHTA and CDR2 FQGTGA. V was trimmed by 0 bases and J by 15 bases, leaving 14 bases between them. The CDR3: CASSLTAEGKVFF. DNA for the CDR3: TGTGCCAGCAGCTTAACGGCGGAGGGGAAGGTGTTTTTT.

This clonotype appeared many times. CDR3 nucleotides: TGTGCCAGCTCACCAGAAGGACAGGCTTGGACAGATACGCAGTATTTT. It translates to CASSPEGQAWTDTQYF. The V call is TRBV18, the J call TRBJ2-3, with 7 bases aligning to TRBD1. The CDR3 sequence is 16 residues long. Germline V gene data show CDR1 as KGHSH and CDR2 as LQKENI. The J segment lost 3 bases and the V segment lost 2 bases, leaving 8 bases of the junction unmatched.

This clonotype was counted between two and nine times. This chain uses TRBV7-2 with TRBJ2-1; tentatively, D is TRBD1 or TRBD2 (5 bases each). Per germline, CDR1 SGHTA and CDR2 FQGNSA. V lost 2 bases and J lost 7, with 15 bases in between. CDR3 length equals 15 residues. The CDR3 nucleotides read TGTGCCAGCAGCTTATATTCCGGGACCACAAATGAGCAGTTCTTC. As protein: CASSLYSGTTNEQFF. The full variable domain, its missing parts supplied by reference TRBV7-2 and TRBJ2-1, is GAGVSQSPSNKVTEKGKDVELRCDPISGHTALYWYRQSLGQGLEFLIYFQGNSAPDKSGLPSDRFSAERTGGSVSTLTIQRTQQEDSAVYLCASSLYSGTTNEQFFGPGTRLTVL.

Only a few counts were recorded for this clonotype. The chain is built from TRBV4-3 and TRBJ2-3; 9 nucleotides agree with TRBD2. Trimming cost V 3 bases and J 2 bases; bases outside gene matches: 3. The CDR3 has 15 residues. Germline V gene lookup returns CDR1 LGHNA and CDR2 YSLEER. CDR3 in DNA: TGCGCCAGCAGCCAGCTAGCGGGGAACACAGATACGCAGTATTTT. It encodes CASSQLAGNTDTQYF.

This clonotype was found a few times. The J gene is TRBJ2-5, the V gene TRBV12-3 or TRBV12-4; TRBD2 aligns across 8 bases. This CDR3 has 14 residues. V lost 2 bases, J lost 4 bases, and 3 bases stayed unmatched. CDR3 sequence reads: CASSLFAGGETQYF. The CDR3 DNA follows: TGTGCCAGCAGTTTATTTGCGGGGGGAGAGACCCAGTACTTC.

This clonotype was recorded a few times. The chain carries TRBV6-1 and TRBJ1-5; 8 nucleotides line up with TRBD1. CDR3 size: 15 residues. Germline V gives CDR1 MNHNS, CDR2 SASEGT. The V segment lost 6 bases and the J segment 3 bases; nucleotides outside the gene matches: 7. The CDR3 DNA reads TGTGCCAGCAGGGAGTGGACAGGGCACAATCAGCCCCAGCATTTT. It specifies CASREWTGHNQPQHF.

V and J are TRBV4-3 and TRBJ1-2, with D possibly being TRBD1 (6 bases). Germline V gene lookup returns CDR1 LGHNA and CDR2 YSLEER. V was cut by 1 base and J by 6 bases, with 15 bases left in between. The CDR3 sequence is 15 residues long. DNA for the CDR3: TGCGCCAGCAGCCAAGGCACAGGGAATCTGCATGGCTACACCTTC. Residues: CASSQGTGNLHGYTF.

The sample holds a few counts of this clonotype. V and J are TRBV9 and TRBJ2-1; D not resolved. This CDR3 comprises 9 residues. The ends were cut back, 0 bases at V and 15 bases at J, with 4 bases in the middle. Germline CDR1 and CDR2: SGDLS and YYNGEE. The CDR3 reads CASSVARFF. The CDR3 DNA follows: TGTGCCAGCAGCGTAGCACGGTTCTTC.

The chain uses TRBV21-1 and TRBJ2-7; the table assigns TRBD1, which was not confirmed against the DNA. TRBV21-1 has pseudogene status. This CDR3 is 15 amino acids long. The CDR3: CASSNSTDRSMKQYV. The CDR3 region has the DNA TGTGCCAGCAGCAATAGTACGGACAGGAGCATGAAGCAGTACGTC.

CDR3 DNA sequence: TGTGCCATCCAAAAAGCGGGGGGGTCAACCGGTACGCAGTATTTT. It codes for CAIQKAGGSTGTQYF. V gene TRBV7-8 combines with J gene TRBJ2-3; 10 positions agree with TRBD2. The trim removed 10 bases at V and 8 bases at J, leaving 15 bases unmatched. Per the germline V gene, CDR1 is SGHVS and CDR2 is FQNEAQ. The CDR3 has 15 residues.

This clonotype has only a few counts. The chain joins TRBV29-1 to TRBJ2-5, with D unresolved. CDR1 and CDR2 (germline): SQVTM, ANQGSEA. V lost 4 bases and J lost 4, with 7 bases in between. The CDR3 spans 11 residues. The CDR3 here is CSVGEPETQYF. DNA for the CDR3: TGCAGCGTTGGTGAGCCAGAGACCCAGTACTTC.

The V gene is TRBV6-2 or TRBV6-3, the J gene TRBJ2-4; 11 positions match TRBD1. There are 20 residues in the CDR3. The germline V gene encodes CDR1 MNHEY and CDR2 SVGEGT. J lost 0 bases, V lost 5 bases, and 15 bases had no gene match. CDR3 coding DNA: TGTGCCAGCAGTCACGGGGCCGGGACAGGGGGAATACCAGCCAAAAACATTCAGTACTTC. It codes for CASSHGAGTGGIPAKNIQYF.

The table lists this clonotype with a few counts. This CDR3 reads CASSLGGYLGQPQHF. The CDR3 nucleotides read TGTGCCAGCAGCTTAGGGGGTTACTTAGGCCAGCCCCAGCATTTT. This chain links TRBV11-2 with TRBJ1-5; no firm D call. Germline values: CDR1 SGHAT, CDR2 FQNNGV. The CDR3 runs 15 residues. The germline V and J ends were trimmed by 1 base and 7 bases, with 14 bases remaining between them.

The chain has TRBV5-1 and TRBJ1-2; the match to TRBD1 covers 10 bases. The V and J ends lost 2 bases and 6 bases, in that order; junction bases with no gene match: 4. The CDR3 is made up of 14 amino acids. Looked up from germline, CDR1 is SGHRS and CDR2 is YFSETQ. The CDR3 DNA is TGCGCCAGCAGCTTAATGGGACAGGGGAATGGCTACACCTTC. This codes for CASSLMGQGNGYTF.

This clonotype was detected only a few times. The rearrangement links TRBV5-4 to TRBJ2-7; either TRBD1 or TRBD2 may fit D (6 bases each). The CDR3 has 13 amino acids. Deletions cut 2 bases from V and 7 bases from J, with 13 bases between. Germline V lookup: CDR1 SGHNT, CDR2 YYREEE (reference sequence). CDR3 sequence reads: CASSFGGSGEQYV. The CDR3 nucleotides are TGTGCCAGCAGCTTCGGGGGCTCGGGAGAGCAGTACGTC.

This clonotype has only one observation. The chain recombines TRBV4-3 with TRBJ2-5; the match to TRBD2 covers 9 bases. V lost 5 bases to trimming and J lost 4 bases; unmatched junction nucleotides: 8. The CDR3 spans 15 residues. Germline CDR1 LGHNA, CDR2 YSLEER. CDR3 amino acids: CASSFGLARGETQYF. CDR3 DNA sequence: TGCGCCAGCAGCTTTGGACTAGCGCGGGGAGAGACCCAGTACTTC.

The chain carries TRBV29-1 and TRBJ2-3; TRBD1 matches at 11 bases. The length of the CDR3 is 15 residues. The germline gives CDR1 SQVTM, CDR2 ANQGSEA. Trimming took 4 bases from V and 4 from J; bases not matched to a gene: 7. CDR3 amino acids: CSVVGTGGPADTQYF. The CDR3, as DNA: TGCAGCGTTGTAGGGACAGGGGGTCCTGCAGATACGCAGTATTTT.

This clonotype was counted between two and nine times. The CDR3 loop reads CATATGLETQYF. The CDR3 coding sequence is TGTGCCACCGCGACAGGGCTGGAGACCCAGTACTTC. The chain recombines TRBV5-6 with TRBJ2-5, with TRBD1 matching 7 bases. The CDR3 contains 12 residues. Germline V gene lookup returns CDR1 SGHDT and CDR2 YYEEEE. Losses at the gene ends were 9 bases for V and 5 bases for J; bases not matched to a gene: 7. Variable domain in full (rest from reference TRBV5-6 and TRBJ2-5): DAGVTQSPTHLIKTRGQQVTLRCSPKSGHDTVSWYQQALGQGPQFIFQYYEEEERQRGNFPDRFSGHQFPNYSSELNVNALLLGDSALYLCATATGLETQYFGPGTRLLVL.

This chain uses TRBV11-2 with TRBJ2-1; tentative D call: TRBD2 (6 bases). V was shortened by 6 bases and J by 15 bases, with 21 bases between the two germline ends. The CDR3 runs to 13 residues. The germline V gene has CDR1 SGHAT and CDR2 FQNNGV. The CDR3 region has the DNA TGTGCCAGCAGTCTACGGCGGGGAGCGGTACTGTTCTTC. This codes for CASSLRRGAVLFF. Combining the CDR3 with reference TRBV11-2 and TRBJ2-1 gives the whole variable domain EAGVAQSPRYKIIEKRQSVAFWCNPISGHATLYWYQQILGQGPKLLIQFQNNGVVDDSQLPKDRFSAERLKGVDSTLKIQPAKLEDSAVYLCASSLRRGAVLFFGPGTRLTVL.